This T cell receptor beta chain was sequenced during a study of T cell repertoires in ileal Crohn's disease. Study results and limitations: Mucosal expansions were suggested to be mainly CD8 T cells.

The germline CDR1 and CDR2 sequences are MNHEY and SMNVEV (reference sequence). Deletions cut 5 bases from V and 6 bases from J, with 11 bases between. This CDR3 spans 12 amino acids. Note on this clone: Its target is unknown.

Only in-frame clones appear in the TCRdb table, and some are missing; sequencing was by immunoSEQ multiplex PCR. The sample holds roughly 14,000 clones, roughly four fifths seen once. The TCR was taken from an adult with Crohn's disease. The chain links TRBV27 to TRBJ2-7; tentative D call: TRBD2 (6 bases). The specimen was ileal tissue. In DNA, the CDR3 is TGTGCCAGCAGTCTCGGGAGAGGCGAGCAGTACTTC. Protein product: CASSLGRGEQYF.